This T cell receptor (beta chain) was recorded in a study of blood T cell repertoires in COVID-19. Study details: COVID-19 samples, acute and convalescent, were from the United States, Italy and Spain. PBMCs, B-cell-depleted T cells, or T cells provided the cDNA or gDNA that made up the material.

In the source study's methods: Estimation of nucleated cell counts was performed using reference gene primer amplification. Repertoires were generated with immunoSEQ multiplex PCR, while TCRdb's copy carries only in-frame clones and drops some. That table furnishes V, J and clone size, whereas the DNA furnished D and trimming. The sample gives 55,000 to 70,000 clones, about 80% of which show up once; around a fifth is in the top ten. Germline CDR1 is SGHDT and CDR2 is YYEEEE. CDR3 length equals 19 residues. Deletions cut 0 bases from V and 0 bases from J, with 18 bases between. Sequencing was done on a sample of peripheral blood. The chain uses TRBV5-6 and TRBJ2-2; TRBD1 is a possible D gene (6 bases). The origin of this receptor is an older woman with acute or convalescent COVID-19. The CDR3 spells CASSLEGHQIFTNTGELFF. The CDR3 DNA reads TGTGCCAGCAGCTTGGAGGGACACCAAATATTCACGAACACCGGGGAGCTGTTTTTT.